This section outlines one T cell receptor (beta chain) sequence together with its context. This record belongs to a study of blood T cell repertoires in COVID-19. About the study: Whether acute or convalescent, the COVID-19 samples came from the United States, Italy and Spain.

The cohort comprised adults aged about 18 to 100 years residing in 24 US areas. Which cohort a participant joined came from the clinical history participants gave. Germline V gene data show CDR1 as MGHRA and CDR2 as YSYEKL. CDR3 length equals 18 residues. V was clipped by 1 base and J by 1 base, with 16 bases between them. Authors' processing steps: Cell counts per sample came from amplifying reference gene primers. Data came from immunoSEQ multiplex PCR; TCRdb stores just in-frame clones and leaves some out. Clone size and V and J calls were adopted from that table, with D and trimming inferred from the DNA. The sample has approximately 220,000 clones, 86% seen once.

The sample consisted of PBMCs or T cells enriched from blood (not recorded which). The clonotype originates from a woman in her thirties or forties with acute COVID-19. The rearrangement links TRBV4-1 to TRBJ2-2; D unresolved. The CDR3 nucleotides are TGCGCCAGCAGCCAAGCTATATTACAGCACCAGAACACCGGGGAGCTGTTTTTT. It codes for CASSQAILQHQNTGELFF.